This T cell receptor (beta chain) was identified in a study of blood T cells in healthy people across ages. The second PCR ran about 6 to 12 cycles with a sample-barcoded 5' primer and J-beta primers. TCRdb called the 5' RACE reads again in MiXCR, with one record for every CDR3 protein. The repertoire has roughly 1.5 million distinct CDR3 sequences, roughly 43% of them found once; the top ten carry roughly 3.7%. The CDR3 is 14 residues long. From germline, CDR1 is SGHAT and CDR2 FQNNGV. The sequenced material came from blood. The chain combines TRBV11-2 with TRBJ2-4; D may be TRBD1 (5 bases). TRBJ2-5 explains the end of the DNA better; the J call may be wrong. The receptor's source is a woman between 18 and 29 years old in good health. The CDR3 spells CASSPRVGEETQYF. The CDR3 coding sequence is TGTGCCAGCAGCCCCAGGGTTGGCGAAGAGACCCAGTACTTC.